This T cell receptor (beta chain) appears in the sequencing data of a study of T cells in localized non-small cell lung cancer (dated by TCRdb to the early 2020s). Some background on the complete study: The study examined T cell repertoires in roughly 240 patients with early-stage NSCLC and compared tumors with uninvolved tumor-adjacent lungs. The cohort comprised a few hundred treatment-naïve NSCLC patients with resected, localized lung tumors. Of the NSCLC patients, around 130 were male and about a hundred were female, and the mean age was around 66 years.

TCR beta CDR3 regions were sequenced from DNA using the immunoSEQ Assay. As for how the authors treated the data: T cell density was computed as TCR beta template counts normalized to usable DNA estimated by amplifying housekeeping genes. The preseqR package was used to estimate richness by extrapolating to 400,000 templates for PBMC samples and to 120,000 templates for tissue samples. Clonality was defined by subtracting Pielou's evenness from one. Tissue-enriched TCRs were identified by differential abundance testing using productive amino-acid clonotypes, minimum total count 5 and alpha 0.1. The Jaccard Index and the Morisita Overlap Index were used to measure how much the repertoires overlapped between compartments. TCR beta CDR3s were clustered by GLIPH together with public tetramer-defined viral CDR3s, and at least three viral sequences plus V-gene enrichment were required for viral motifs. TCRdb re-hosts the immuneACCESS table, in-frame sequences only. Its copies lack some clones; in the studies checked, an unresolved V gene accounts for under half of them, and the cause for the rest is not known. The V and J calls and clone size come from that table; D and trimming were worked out from the DNA. This sample comprises approximately 22,000 clones, 80% to 90% of them detected only once. 22% of the sample is held by the ten biggest clonotypes.

Study-wide conclusions, independent of this receptor: Because multi-region tumor sequencing was not performed, intratumor heterogeneity could not be ruled out. Uninvolved tumor-adjacent lung showed the highest T cell clonality, higher than tumor, which suggests more focused antigenic responses in the uninvolved tumor-adjacent lung. Of the top 100 tumor clones, a median of around 57 were detected in paired uninvolved adjacent lung; 28 were also among that lung's top 100. Since the design was exploratory, TCR variables were selected using unadjusted p-values with no false-discovery rate correction. Higher blood T cell density associated with longer overall survival, while higher adjacent-lung clonality associated with shorter survival.

At diagnosis, tumor, uninvolved tumor-adjacent lung and peripheral blood were collected and then preserved as a mix of FFPE and fresh-frozen material. For TCR repertoire profiling, the blood samples were analyzed as peripheral blood mononuclear cells. The junction shows trimming of 6 bases on V and 5 bases on J, and the gene matches do not reach 13 bases of it. The germline V gene specifies KGHSH as CDR1 and LQKENI as CDR2. The CDR3 holds 16 amino acids from the cysteine to the phenylalanine. Only CDR3 DNA remains: 48 bases, in frame from the first base. This clone was picked up one time. No cognate antigen has been identified for it. No much larger clone exists at a distance of one base, and base qualities are not known.

Sequencing used PBMCs, obtained before any cancer treatment. The clonotype originates from a man aged 40-75 years with stage II squamous cell lung carcinoma. In this chain, TRBV18 is recombined with TRBJ2-1, and TRBD1 matches 7 of the central bases. CDR3 region: CASSPVEGAWDNEQFF. DNA sequence: TGTGCCAGCTCCCCGGTTGAGGGGGCATGGGACAATGAGCAGTTCTTC.